This is a list of T cell receptor beta chains from one sample in a study of blood T cell repertoires in COVID-19. Libraries were prepared by immunoSEQ multiplex PCR; TCRdb keeps only in-frame clonotypes and omits some of them. This repertoire shows hundreds of thousands of clones, over 70% found once; its top ten account for 1.5%. The source material was peripheral blood. All receptors come from a woman in her thirties or forties who had recovered from COVID-19. Both conserved end residues are part of each CDR3. Fields, in order: J gene, D gene, clone size, V gene, CDR3 DNA, CDR3 protein. D genes are given only for firm matches. Clone size, where shown, is once, few, many, or a class for clones that have expanded.

J gene: TRBJ2-5
D gene: TRBD2
clone size: -
V gene: TRBV10-1
CDR3 DNA: TGCGCCAGCAGTGAAGGGGGAGCGGGGGAAGGAGAGACCCAGTACTTC
CDR3 protein: CASSEGGAGEGETQYF

J gene: TRBJ1-1
D gene: TRBD1
clone size: -
V gene: TRBV19
CDR3 DNA: TGTGCCAGTAGCCTGTGGGACAGTCTCACTGAAGCTTTCTTT
CDR3 protein: CASSLWDSLTEAFF

J gene: TRBJ2-1
D gene: -
clone size: -
V gene: TRBV29-1
CDR3 DNA: TGCAGCGTTGAAGAGGGGCGGGGCAGCTCCTACAATGAGCAGTTCTTC
CDR3 protein: CSVEEGRGSSYNEQFF

J gene: TRBJ2-1
D gene: TRBD2
clone size: -
V gene: TRBV3-1/TRBV3-2
CDR3 DNA: TGTGCCAGCAGAGGTGGGGGGGAGGGTGAGCAGTTCTTC
CDR3 protein: CASRGGGEGEQFF

J gene: TRBJ1-2
D gene: TRBD1
clone size: -
V gene: TRBV7-2
CDR3 DNA: TGTGCCAGCAGCTCCGGACAGGGGTATGGCTACACCTTC
CDR3 protein: CASSSGQGYGYTF

J gene: TRBJ1-3
D gene: TRBD1
clone size: -
V gene: TRBV18
CDR3 DNA: TGTGCCAGCTCACCCATAGGGACAGGGGTTTTTTCTGGAAACACCATATATTTT
CDR3 protein: CASSPIGTGVFSGNTIYF

J gene: TRBJ1-1
D gene: -
clone size: -
V gene: TRBV7-7
CDR3 DNA: TGTGCTAGCAGCTTGACAGTAAACACTGAAGCTTTCTTT
CDR3 protein: CASSLTVNTEAFF

J gene: TRBJ1-1
D gene: TRBD1
clone size: -
V gene: TRBV7-9
CDR3 DNA: TGTGCCAGCAGCTTACAGGGGGTAAGGACTGAAGCTTTCTTT
CDR3 protein: CASSLQGVRTEAFF

J gene: TRBJ1-1
D gene: -
clone size: -
V gene: TRBV6-6
CDR3 DNA: TGTGCCAGCCGTGTCCCGAACACTGAAGCTTTCTTT
CDR3 protein: CASRVPNTEAFF

J gene: TRBJ2-3
D gene: -
clone size: -
V gene: TRBV29-1
CDR3 DNA: TGCAGCCCATGGGGGGATCGGGATGAAGAATTACTAGATTCTAGCACAGATACGCAGTATTTT
CDR3 protein: CSPWGDRDEELLDSSTDTQYF

J gene: TRBJ1-2
D gene: TRBD1
clone size: -
V gene: TRBV6-2/TRBV6-3
CDR3 DNA: TGTGCCAGCAGTTACTCGGGACAGGGCTCGAGTGATGGCTACACCTTC
CDR3 protein: CASSYSGQGSSDGYTF

J gene: TRBJ2-1
D gene: TRBD2
clone size: -
V gene: TRBV19
CDR3 DNA: TGTGCCAGTAGTATGCGGGGGGGCCGTGGTGAGCAGTTCTTC
CDR3 protein: CASSMRGGRGEQFF

J gene: TRBJ2-3
D gene: TRBD2
clone size: -
V gene: TRBV11-3
CDR3 DNA: TGTGCCAGCAGCTCGCGGGGGGCGGCGAGTGCGCAGTATTTT
CDR3 protein: CASSSRGAASAQYF

J gene: TRBJ2-2
D gene: TRBD1
clone size: -
V gene: TRBV27
CDR3 DNA: TGTGCCAGCAGGATACAGGGGGCGACGGCCGGGGAGCTGTTTTTT
CDR3 protein: CASRIQGATAGELFF

J gene: TRBJ2-3
D gene: TRBD1
clone size: -
V gene: TRBV19
CDR3 DNA: TGTGCCAGTAGTATTGGAGGACAGGGGGCAGATACGCAGTATTTT
CDR3 protein: CASSIGGQGADTQYF

J gene: TRBJ2-3
D gene: TRBD1
clone size: -
V gene: TRBV29-1
CDR3 DNA: TGCAGCGTTGGCGGCCCCGGGACAGGGGCTACAGATACGCAGTATTTT
CDR3 protein: CSVGGPGTGATDTQYF

J gene: TRBJ2-5
D gene: -
clone size: -
V gene: TRBV6-2/TRBV6-3
CDR3 DNA: TGTGCCAGCAGTTACGCGGACAGAATGGAGACCCAGTACTTC
CDR3 protein: CASSYADRMETQYF

J gene: TRBJ1-4
D gene: TRBD1
clone size: -
V gene: TRBV15
CDR3 DNA: TGTGCCACCAGCAGTGACAGGGGAAGTAATGAAAAACTGTTTTTT
CDR3 protein: CATSSDRGSNEKLFF

J gene: TRBJ1-1
D gene: -
clone size: -
V gene: TRBV25-1
CDR3 DNA: TGTGCCAGCAGCCCCCTGGGGGAGGGAAGGAACACTGAAGCTTTCTTT
CDR3 protein: CASSPLGEGRNTEAFF

J gene: TRBJ2-3
D gene: -
clone size: -
V gene: TRBV7-9
CDR3 DNA: TGTGCCAGCAGCTTAGCACAGGGTCTCTGGGATACGCAGTATTTT
CDR3 protein: CASSLAQGLWDTQYF

J gene: TRBJ2-7
D gene: -
clone size: -
V gene: TRBV21-1
CDR3 DNA: TGTGCCAGCAGCAAACCCTACTACGAGCAGTACTTC
CDR3 protein: CASSKPYYEQYF

J gene: TRBJ2-3
D gene: -
clone size: -
V gene: TRBV10-3
CDR3 DNA: TGTGCCACCCGGGCACGGGGTAGCACAGATACGCAGTATTTT
CDR3 protein: CATRARGSTDTQYF

J gene: TRBJ1-2
D gene: TRBD1
clone size: -
V gene: TRBV7-7
CDR3 DNA: TGTGCTAGCAGACACCGGGACAGGGGAGTCCGTGGCTACACCTTC
CDR3 protein: CASRHRDRGVRGYTF

J gene: TRBJ1-4
D gene: -
clone size: -
V gene: TRBV13
CDR3 DNA: TGTGCCAGCAGCTTAGACGTACAGGGTGAAAAACTGTTTTTT
CDR3 protein: CASSLDVQGEKLFF

J gene: TRBJ2-7
D gene: TRBD2
clone size: -
V gene: TRBV3-1/TRBV3-2
CDR3 DNA: TGTGCCAGCAGCCAAGATGCGGGAGGGGGGCAGTACTTC
CDR3 protein: CASSQDAGGGQYF

J gene: TRBJ2-7
D gene: TRBD1
clone size: -
V gene: TRBV10-2
CDR3 DNA: TGCGCCAGCACCTCCGGGACAGGGACTTTAGACGAGCAGTACTTC
CDR3 protein: CASTSGTGTLDEQYF

J gene: TRBJ2-7
D gene: TRBD1
clone size: once
V gene: TRBV6-5
CDR3 DNA: TGTGCCAGCAGCCGACAGGGTGTCTACGAGCAGTACTTC
CDR3 protein: CASSRQGVYEQYF

J gene: TRBJ1-2
D gene: TRBD1
clone size: -
V gene: TRBV5-1
CDR3 DNA: TGCGCCAGCAGTGTGGGGACAGGGGGCGATGGCTACACCTTC
CDR3 protein: CASSVGTGGDGYTF

J gene: TRBJ2-1
D gene: TRBD2
clone size: -
V gene: TRBV5-1
CDR3 DNA: TGCGCCAGCAGCCAGACTAGCGGGGGGATCAATGAGCAGTTCTTC
CDR3 protein: CASSQTSGGINEQFF

J gene: TRBJ1-5
D gene: TRBD1
clone size: -
V gene: TRBV28
CDR3 DNA: TGTGCCAGCTCAACCCGGACAGGTAGCAATCAGCCCCAGCATTTT
CDR3 protein: CASSTRTGSNQPQHF

J gene: TRBJ1-1
D gene: TRBD1
clone size: -
V gene: TRBV11-2
CDR3 DNA: TGTGCCAGCAGCTTCCAGACAGGGGTGGGCACTGAAGCTTTCTTT
CDR3 protein: CASSFQTGVGTEAFF

J gene: TRBJ2-1
D gene: -
clone size: once
V gene: TRBV7-9
CDR3 DNA: TGTGCCAGCAGCTCAATACCCACAGGGCAATCCTACAATGAGCAGTTCTTC
CDR3 protein: CASSSIPTGQSYNEQFF

J gene: TRBJ2-6
D gene: -
clone size: many
V gene: TRBV21-1
CDR3 DNA: TGTGCCAGCAGCAACAGGAATGGGGCCAACGTCCTGACTTTC
CDR3 protein: CASSNRNGANVLTF

J gene: TRBJ2-7
D gene: TRBD1
clone size: -
V gene: TRBV10-1
CDR3 DNA: TGCGCCAGCAGTGAGTCCGGGACAGCCTTCTACGAGCAGTACTTC
CDR3 protein: CASSESGTAFYEQYF

J gene: TRBJ1-2
D gene: -
clone size: -
V gene: TRBV5-6
CDR3 DNA: TGTGCCAGCACCACGACAGCCAGCTTCTATGGCTACACCTTC
CDR3 protein: CASTTTASFYGYTF

J gene: TRBJ1-2
D gene: TRBD1
clone size: -
V gene: TRBV5-1
CDR3 DNA: TGCGCCAGCAGCCCACGGACAGGAGGGGAGTATGGCTACACCTTC
CDR3 protein: CASSPRTGGEYGYTF

J gene: TRBJ2-1
D gene: -
clone size: -
V gene: TRBV3-1/TRBV3-2
CDR3 DNA: TGTGCCAGCAGCCCCTACTCCTCCTACAATGAGCAGTTCTTC
CDR3 protein: CASSPYSSYNEQFF

J gene: TRBJ1-2
D gene: -
clone size: -
V gene: TRBV12-3/TRBV12-4
CDR3 DNA: TGTGCCAGCAGTTTAGGGCTTGGCTACACCTTC
CDR3 protein: CASSLGLGYTF

J gene: TRBJ1-2
D gene: TRBD1
clone size: -
V gene: TRBV19
CDR3 DNA: TGTGCCAGTAGCAGTCCCGGGACAGGGACCTATGGCTACACCTTC
CDR3 protein: CASSSPGTGTYGYTF

J gene: TRBJ2-7
D gene: TRBD1
clone size: -
V gene: TRBV27
CDR3 DNA: TGTGCCAGCAGCCCTGGGACAGCCCCCTACGAGCAGTACTTC
CDR3 protein: CASSPGTAPYEQYF

J gene: TRBJ1-1
D gene: TRBD1
clone size: many
V gene: TRBV4-1
CDR3 DNA: TGCGCCAGCAGCCGGGACAGGGGAGGGTACACTGAAGCTTTCTTT
CDR3 protein: CASSRDRGGYTEAFF

J gene: TRBJ1-1
D gene: TRBD1
clone size: few
V gene: TRBV30
CDR3 DNA: TGTGCCTGGAGTTTCCCGACAGGGGTCCCCACTGAAGCTTTCTTT
CDR3 protein: CAWSFPTGVPTEAFF

J gene: TRBJ1-2
D gene: -
clone size: once
V gene: TRBV7-2
CDR3 DNA: TGTGCCAGCAGCCTCGACAGATTAAACTATGGCTACACCTTC
CDR3 protein: CASSLDRLNYGYTF

J gene: TRBJ1-5
D gene: -
clone size: -
V gene: TRBV18
CDR3 DNA: TGTGCCAGCTCACCCGAGGGTAGCAATCAGCCCCAGCATTTT
CDR3 protein: CASSPEGSNQPQHF